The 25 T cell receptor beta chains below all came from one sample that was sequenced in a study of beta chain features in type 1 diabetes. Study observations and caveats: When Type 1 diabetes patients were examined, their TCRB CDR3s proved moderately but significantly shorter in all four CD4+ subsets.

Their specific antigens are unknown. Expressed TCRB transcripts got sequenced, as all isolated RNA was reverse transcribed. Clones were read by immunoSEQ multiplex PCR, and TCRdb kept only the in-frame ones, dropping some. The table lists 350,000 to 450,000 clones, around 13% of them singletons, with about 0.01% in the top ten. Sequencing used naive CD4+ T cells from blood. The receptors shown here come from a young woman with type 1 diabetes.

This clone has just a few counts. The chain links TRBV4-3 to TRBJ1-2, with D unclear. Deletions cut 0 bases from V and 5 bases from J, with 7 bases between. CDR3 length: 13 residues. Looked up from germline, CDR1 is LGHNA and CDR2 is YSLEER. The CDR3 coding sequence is TGCGCCAGCAGCCAAGATCGACAATATGGCTACACCTTC. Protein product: CASSQDRQYGYTF.

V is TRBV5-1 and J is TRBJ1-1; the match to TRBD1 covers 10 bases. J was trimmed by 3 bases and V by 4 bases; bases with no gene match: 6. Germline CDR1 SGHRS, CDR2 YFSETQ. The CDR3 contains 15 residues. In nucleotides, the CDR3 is TGCGCCAGCAGCGCACGGGGACAGGGGCACACTGAAGCTTTCTTT. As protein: CASSARGQGHTEAFF.

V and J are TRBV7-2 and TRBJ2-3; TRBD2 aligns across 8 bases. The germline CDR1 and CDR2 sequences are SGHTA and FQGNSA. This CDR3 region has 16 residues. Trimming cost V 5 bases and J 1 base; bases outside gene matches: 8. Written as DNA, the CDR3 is TGTGCCAGCAGCCCGTTAAGAGCGGGGGGCACAGATACGCAGTATTTT. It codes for CASSPLRAGGTDTQYF.

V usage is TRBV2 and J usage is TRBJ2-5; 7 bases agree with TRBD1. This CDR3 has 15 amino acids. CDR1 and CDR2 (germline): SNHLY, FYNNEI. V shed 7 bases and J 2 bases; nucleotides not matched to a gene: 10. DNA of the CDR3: TGTGCCAGCACACTAGAGACAGGGACGCAAGAGACCCAGTACTTC. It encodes CASTLETGTQETQYF.

As DNA, the CDR3 is TGTGCCAGCAGTCAGGACAGTGACTATGGCTACACCTTC. Translation gives CASSQDSDYGYTF. V usage is TRBV5-4 and J usage is TRBJ1-2; D perhaps matches TRBD1 (6 bases). This CDR3 is 13 amino acids long. From germline, CDR1 is SGHNT and CDR2 YYREEE (reference sequence). The V gene lost 5 bases and the J gene lost 3 bases, with 11 bases spanning the gap.

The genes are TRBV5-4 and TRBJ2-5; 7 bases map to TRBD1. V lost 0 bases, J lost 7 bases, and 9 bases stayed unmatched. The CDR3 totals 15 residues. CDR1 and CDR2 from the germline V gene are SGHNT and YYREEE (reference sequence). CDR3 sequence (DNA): TGTGCCAGCAGCTTGGTGGGGACAGTACTGGGGACCCAGTACTTC. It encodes CASSLVGTVLGTQYF. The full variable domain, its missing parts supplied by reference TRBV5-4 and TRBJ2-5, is ETGVTQSPTHLIKTRGQQVTLRCSSQSGHNTVSWYQQALGQGPQFIFQYYREEENGRGNFPPRFSGLQFPNYSSELNVNALELDDSALYLCASSLVGTVLGTQYFGPGTRLLVL.

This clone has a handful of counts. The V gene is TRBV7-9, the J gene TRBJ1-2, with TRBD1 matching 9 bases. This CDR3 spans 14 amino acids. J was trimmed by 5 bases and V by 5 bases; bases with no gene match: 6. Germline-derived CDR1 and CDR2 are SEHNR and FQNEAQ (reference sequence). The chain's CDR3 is CASSKRDRAYGYTF. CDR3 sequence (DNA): TGTGCCAGCAGCAAGCGGGACAGGGCTTATGGCTACACCTTC.

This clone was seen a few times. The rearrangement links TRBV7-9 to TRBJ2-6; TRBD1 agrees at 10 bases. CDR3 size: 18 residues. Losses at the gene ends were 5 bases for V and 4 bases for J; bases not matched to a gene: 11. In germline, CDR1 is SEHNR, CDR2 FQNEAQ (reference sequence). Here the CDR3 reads CASSPEIGTGAGANVLTF. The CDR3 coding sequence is TGTGCCAGCAGCCCCGAAATAGGGACAGGGGCAGGGGCCAACGTCCTGACTTTC.

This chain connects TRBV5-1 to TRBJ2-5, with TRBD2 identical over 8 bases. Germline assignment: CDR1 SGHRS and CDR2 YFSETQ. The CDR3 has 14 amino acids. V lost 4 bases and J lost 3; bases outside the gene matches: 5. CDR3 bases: TGCGCCAGCAGCCTCAGCGGGAGCGAAGAGACCCAGTACTTC. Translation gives CASSLSGSEETQYF.

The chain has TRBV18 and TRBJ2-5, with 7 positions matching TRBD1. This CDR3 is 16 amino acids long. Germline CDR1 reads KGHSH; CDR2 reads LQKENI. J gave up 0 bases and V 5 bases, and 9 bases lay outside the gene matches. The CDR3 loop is CASSTSTGQYQETQYF. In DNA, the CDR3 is TGTGCCAGCTCAACCTCGACAGGGCAGTACCAAGAGACCCAGTACTTC.

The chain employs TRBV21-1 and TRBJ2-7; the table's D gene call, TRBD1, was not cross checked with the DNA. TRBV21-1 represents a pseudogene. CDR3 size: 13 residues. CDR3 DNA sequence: TGTGCCAGCAGCCGGGGACACCCTTTCGAGCAGTACTTC. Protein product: CASSRGHPFEQYF.

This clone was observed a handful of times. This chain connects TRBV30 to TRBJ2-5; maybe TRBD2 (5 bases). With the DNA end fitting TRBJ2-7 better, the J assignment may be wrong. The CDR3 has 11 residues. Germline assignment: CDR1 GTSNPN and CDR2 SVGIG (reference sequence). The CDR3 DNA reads TGTGCCTGGCAGCGGTCCTACGAGCAGTACTTC. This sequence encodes CAWQRSYEQYF.

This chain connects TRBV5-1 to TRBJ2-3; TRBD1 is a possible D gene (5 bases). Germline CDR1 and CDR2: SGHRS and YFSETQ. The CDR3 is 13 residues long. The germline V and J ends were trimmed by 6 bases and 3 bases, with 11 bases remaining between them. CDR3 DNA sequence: TGCGCCAGCACCTTAGGGGCGACAGATACGCAGTATTTT. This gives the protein CASTLGATDTQYF.

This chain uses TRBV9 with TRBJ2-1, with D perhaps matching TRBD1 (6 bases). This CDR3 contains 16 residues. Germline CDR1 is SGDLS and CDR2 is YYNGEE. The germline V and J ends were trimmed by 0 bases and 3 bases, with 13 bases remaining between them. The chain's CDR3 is CASSVALGGSYNEQFF. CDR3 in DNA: TGTGCCAGCAGCGTAGCTCTTGGGGGCAGCTACAATGAGCAGTTCTTC.

The chain's CDR3 is CASTYPAAGRDTQYF. As DNA, the CDR3 is TGTGCCAGCACCTACCCCGCGGCGGGTAGAGATACGCAGTATTTT. The chain is built from TRBV7-2 and TRBJ2-3; D is possibly TRBD2 (5 bases). This CDR3 region has 15 residues. V gave up 7 bases and J gave up 5 bases, with 19 bases separating them. Germline assignment: CDR1 SGHTA and CDR2 FQGNSA.

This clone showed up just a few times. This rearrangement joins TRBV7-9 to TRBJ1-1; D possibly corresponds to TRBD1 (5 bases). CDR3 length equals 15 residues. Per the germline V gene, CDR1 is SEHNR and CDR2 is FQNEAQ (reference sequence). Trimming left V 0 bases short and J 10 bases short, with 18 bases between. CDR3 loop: CASSLAGAQGGVAFF. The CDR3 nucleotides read TGTGCCAGCAGCTTAGCTGGGGCACAAGGCGGGGTAGCTTTCTTT.

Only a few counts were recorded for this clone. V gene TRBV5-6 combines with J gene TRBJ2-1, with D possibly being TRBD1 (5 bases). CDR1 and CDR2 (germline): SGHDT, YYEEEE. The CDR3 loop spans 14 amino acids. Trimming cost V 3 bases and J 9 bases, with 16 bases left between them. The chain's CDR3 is CASSSDKRWGEQFF. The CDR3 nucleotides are TGTGCCAGCAGCTCGGACAAGCGATGGGGTGAGCAGTTCTTC.

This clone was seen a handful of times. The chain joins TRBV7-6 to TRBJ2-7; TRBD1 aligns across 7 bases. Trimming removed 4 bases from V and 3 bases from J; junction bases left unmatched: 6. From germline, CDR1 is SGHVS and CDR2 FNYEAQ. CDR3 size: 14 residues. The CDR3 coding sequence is TGTGCCAGCAGCTCCACAGGGGATGTCTACGAGCAGTACTTC. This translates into CASSSTGDVYEQYF. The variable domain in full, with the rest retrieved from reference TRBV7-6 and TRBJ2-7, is GAGVSQSPRYKVTKRGQDVALRCDPISGHVSLYWYRQALGQGPEFLTYFNYEAQQDKSGLPNDRFSAERPEGSISTLTIQRTEQRDSAMYRCASSSTGDVYEQYFGPGTRLTVT.

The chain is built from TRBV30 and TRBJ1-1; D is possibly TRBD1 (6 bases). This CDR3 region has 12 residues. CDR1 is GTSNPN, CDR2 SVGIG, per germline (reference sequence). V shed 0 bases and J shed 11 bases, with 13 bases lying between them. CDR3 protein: CAWSVQRGYAFF. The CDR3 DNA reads TGTGCCTGGAGTGTACAAAGGGGGTACGCTTTCTTT.

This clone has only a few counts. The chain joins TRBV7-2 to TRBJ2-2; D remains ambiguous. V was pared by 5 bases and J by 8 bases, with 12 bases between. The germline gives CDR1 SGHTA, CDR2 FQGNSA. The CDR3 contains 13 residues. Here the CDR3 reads CASSLTVVGELFF. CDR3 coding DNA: TGTGCCAGCAGCCTTACAGTCGTGGGGGAGCTGTTTTTT.

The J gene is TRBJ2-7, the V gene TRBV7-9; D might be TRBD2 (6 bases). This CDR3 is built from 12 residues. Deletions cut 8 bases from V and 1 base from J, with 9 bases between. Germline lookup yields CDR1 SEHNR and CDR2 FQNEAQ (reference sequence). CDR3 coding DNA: TGTGCCAGCGGACGGGAGTCCTACGAGCAGTACTTC. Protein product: CASGRESYEQYF.

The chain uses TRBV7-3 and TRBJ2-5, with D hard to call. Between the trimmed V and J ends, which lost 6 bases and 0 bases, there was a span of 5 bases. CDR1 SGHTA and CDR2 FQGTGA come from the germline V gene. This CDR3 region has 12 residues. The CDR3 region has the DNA TGTGCCAGCAGTCCCGACCAAGAGACCCAGTACTTC. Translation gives CASSPDQETQYF.

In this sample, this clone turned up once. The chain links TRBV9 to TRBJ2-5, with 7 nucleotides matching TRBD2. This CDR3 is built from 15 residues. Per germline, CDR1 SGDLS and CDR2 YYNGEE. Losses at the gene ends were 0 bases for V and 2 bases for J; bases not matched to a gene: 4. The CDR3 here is CASSVGAGWQETQYF. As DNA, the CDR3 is TGTGCCAGCAGCGTAGGAGCGGGATGGCAAGAGACCCAGTACTTC.

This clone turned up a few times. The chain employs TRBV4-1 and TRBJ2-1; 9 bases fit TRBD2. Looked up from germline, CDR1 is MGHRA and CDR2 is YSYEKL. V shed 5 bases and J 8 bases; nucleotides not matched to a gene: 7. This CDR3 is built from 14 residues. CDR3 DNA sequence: TGCGCCAGCAGCTTGGGGCGGGGGGGCGATGAGCAGTTCTTC. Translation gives CASSLGRGGDEQFF.

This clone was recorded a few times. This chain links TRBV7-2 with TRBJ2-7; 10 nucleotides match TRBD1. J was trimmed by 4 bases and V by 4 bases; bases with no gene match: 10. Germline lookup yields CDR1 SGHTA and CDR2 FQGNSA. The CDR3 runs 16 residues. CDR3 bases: TGTGCCAGCAGCTACGATCCGGGACAGGGGTTTTACGAGCAGTACTTC. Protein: CASSYDPGQGFYEQYF.